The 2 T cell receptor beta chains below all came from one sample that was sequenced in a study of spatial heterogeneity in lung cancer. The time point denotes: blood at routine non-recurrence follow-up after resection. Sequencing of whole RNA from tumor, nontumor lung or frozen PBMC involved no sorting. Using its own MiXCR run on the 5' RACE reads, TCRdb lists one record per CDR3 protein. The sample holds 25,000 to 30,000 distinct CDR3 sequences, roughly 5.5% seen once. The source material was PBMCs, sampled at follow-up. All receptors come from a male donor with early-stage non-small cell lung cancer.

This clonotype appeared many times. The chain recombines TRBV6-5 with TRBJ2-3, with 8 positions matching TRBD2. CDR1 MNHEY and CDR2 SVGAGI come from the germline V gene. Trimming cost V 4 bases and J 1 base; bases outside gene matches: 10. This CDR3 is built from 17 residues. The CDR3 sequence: CASSSIVVAGRTDTQYF. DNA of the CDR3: TGTGCCAGCAGTTCCATCGTAGTAGCGGGACGCACAGATACGCAGTATTTT.

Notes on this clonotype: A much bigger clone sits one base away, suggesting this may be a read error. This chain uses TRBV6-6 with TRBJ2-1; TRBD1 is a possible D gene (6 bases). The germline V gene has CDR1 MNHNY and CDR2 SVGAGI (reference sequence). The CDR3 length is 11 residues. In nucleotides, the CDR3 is TGTACCAGCAGCAGGGGTAATGAGCAGTTCTTC. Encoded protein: CTSSRGNEQFF.